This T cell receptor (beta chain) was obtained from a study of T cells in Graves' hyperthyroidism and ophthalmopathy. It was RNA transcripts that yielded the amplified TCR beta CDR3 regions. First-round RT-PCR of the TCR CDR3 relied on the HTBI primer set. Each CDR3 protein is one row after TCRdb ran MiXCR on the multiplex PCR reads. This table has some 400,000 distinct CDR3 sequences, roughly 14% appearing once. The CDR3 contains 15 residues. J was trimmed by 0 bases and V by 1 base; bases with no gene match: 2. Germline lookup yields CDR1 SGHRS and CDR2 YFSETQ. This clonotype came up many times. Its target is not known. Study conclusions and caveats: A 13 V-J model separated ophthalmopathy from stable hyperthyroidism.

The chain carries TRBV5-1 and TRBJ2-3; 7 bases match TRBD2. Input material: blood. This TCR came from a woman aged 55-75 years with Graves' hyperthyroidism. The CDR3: CASSLNSGSTDTQYF. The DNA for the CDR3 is TGCGCCAGCAGCTTGAATAGCGGGAGCACAGATACGCAGTATTTT.